What follows is one T cell receptor (beta chain) and its context. These data originate in a study of PD-1 blockade in mismatch repair-deficient tumors. Clones were read by immunoSEQ multiplex PCR, and TCRdb kept only the in-frame ones, dropping some. Among 38,000 or so clones listed, approximately 84% were seen once. Every patient had mismatch repair deficiency by PCR or immunohistochemistry. V was pared by 0 bases and J by 4 bases, with 10 bases of the junction left unmatched. There are 17 residues in the CDR3. Germline CDR1 LNHNV, CDR2 YYDKDF (reference sequence). The rearrangement joins TRBV15 to TRBJ2-3, with 7 bases matching TRBD2. This sample comprised peripheral blood, obtained approximately 78 weeks after starting pembrolizumab. The sequence came from an adult with mismatch repair-deficient cancer. CDR3 bases: TGTGCCACCAGCAGAGAATTGTTGAGCGGGATCTCAGATACGCAGTATTTT. As protein: CATSRELLSGISDTQYF.